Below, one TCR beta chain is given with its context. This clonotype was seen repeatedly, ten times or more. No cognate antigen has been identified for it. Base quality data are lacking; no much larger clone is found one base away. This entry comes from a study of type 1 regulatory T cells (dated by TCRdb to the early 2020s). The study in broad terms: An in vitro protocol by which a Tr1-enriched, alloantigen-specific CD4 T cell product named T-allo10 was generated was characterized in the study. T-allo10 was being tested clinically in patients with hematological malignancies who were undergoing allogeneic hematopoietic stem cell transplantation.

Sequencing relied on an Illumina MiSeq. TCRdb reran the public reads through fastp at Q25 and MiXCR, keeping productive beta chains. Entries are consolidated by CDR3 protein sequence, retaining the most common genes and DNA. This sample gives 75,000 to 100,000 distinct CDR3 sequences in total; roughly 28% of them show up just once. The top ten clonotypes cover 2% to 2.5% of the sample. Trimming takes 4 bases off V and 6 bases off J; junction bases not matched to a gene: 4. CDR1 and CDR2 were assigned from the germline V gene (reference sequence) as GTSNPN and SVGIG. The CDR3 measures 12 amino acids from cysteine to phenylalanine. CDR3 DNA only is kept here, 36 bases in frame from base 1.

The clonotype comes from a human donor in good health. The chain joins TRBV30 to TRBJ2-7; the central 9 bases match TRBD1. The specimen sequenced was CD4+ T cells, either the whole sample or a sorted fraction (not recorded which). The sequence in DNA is TGTGCCTGGACTAGGGACAGGGTCGAGCAGTACTTC. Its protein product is CAWTRDRVEQYF.